These T cell receptor beta chains were read from a single sample in a study of T-cell memory formation after mild COVID-19. In TCRdb, the 5' RACE reads were re-called with MiXCR into one record per CDR3 protein. The sample holds about 340,000 distinct CDR3 sequences, under 25% seen once. The sequencing input was PBMCs or a T cell subset sorted from them (not recorded which). Receptors were obtained from an adult woman who had mild COVID-19 (a few samples of this study predate the infection). Cell type and time point are not known. The CDR3 runs from the conserved cysteine through the conserved F or W. The D gene is left open where the match is weak. Clone size is shown for a subset of rows, as once, few, many or a class of expanded clone.

J gene | clone size | V gene | CDR3 length | D gene | CDR3 protein | CDR3 DNA
TRBJ2-4 | few | TRBV19 | 15 | TRBD1 | CASSIWDSSKNIQYF | TGTGCCAGTAGTATATGGGACAGCTCCAAAAACATTCAGTACTTC
TRBJ2-4 | NA | TRBV24-1 | 17 | TRBD1 | CATSDLKGETGSPIQYF | TGTGCCACCAGTGATTTAAAAGGGGAGACAGGGAGCCCCATTCAGTACTTC
TRBJ2-5 | few | TRBV12-3/TRBV12-4 | 13 | NA | CASREESQETQYF | TGTGCCAGCAGAGAGGAGTCCCAGGAGACCCAGTACTTC
TRBJ2-7 | NA | TRBV2 | 14 | TRBD1 | CASSGGTGGIEQYF | TGTGCCAGCAGTGGGGGGACAGGGGGCATCGAGCAGTACTTC
TRBJ2-1 | few | TRBV7-3 | 16 | NA | CASSLVAGPTKDEQFF | TGTGCCAGCAGCTTAGTTGCGGGACCCACGAAGGATGAGCAGTTCTTC
TRBJ2-7 | many | TRBV12-3/TRBV12-4 | 13 | NA | CASSRTVSYEQYF | TGTGCCAGCAGTCGGACGGTCTCCTACGAGCAGTACTTC
TRBJ1-4 | few | TRBV7-9 | 14 | NA | CASSPGLGDEKLFF | TGTGCCAGCAGCCCGGGGCTCGGGGATGAAAAACTGTTTTTT
TRBJ1-1 | few | TRBV5-1 | 17 | TRBD1 | CASSLGPGGEGNTEAFF | TGCGCCAGCAGCTTGGGCCCAGGGGGAGAGGGGAACACTGAAGCTTTCTTT
TRBJ1-1 | NA | TRBV21-1 | 16 | NA | CASSRARTGENTEAFF | TGTGCCAGCAGCAGAGCTAGGACAGGGGAGAACACTGAAGCTTTCTTT
TRBJ2-7 | few | TRBV7-3 | 16 | NA | CASSFPRTARTYEQYF | TGTGCCAGCAGCTTCCCCCGGACGGCCCGCACCTACGAGCAGTACTTC
TRBJ2-7 | many | TRBV12-3/TRBV12-4 | 12 | NA | CASTTGIYEQYF | TGTGCCAGCACCACAGGGATCTACGAGCAGTACTTC
TRBJ1-5 | NA | TRBV27 | 14 | TRBD1 | CASSLQGGGQPQHF | TGTGCCAGCAGTCTCCAGGGGGGAGGTCAGCCCCAGCATTTT
TRBJ2-3 | NA | TRBV7-9 | 15 | NA | CASSRVGPGTDTQYF | TGTGCCAGCAGTCGGGTCGGTCCGGGCACAGATACGCAGTATTTT
TRBJ1-3 | NA | TRBV3-1 | 17 | NA | CASSEGFRRFSGNTIYF | TGTGCCAGCAGCGAGGGATTTAGGAGGTTCTCTGGAAACACCATATATTTT
TRBJ1-2 | once | TRBV9 | 14 | NA | CASSQIRGSRGYTF | TGTGCCAGCAGCCAAATCAGGGGATCGAGAGGCTACACCTTC
TRBJ2-2 | NA | TRBV20-1 | 13 | NA | CSASPGKGGELFF | TGCAGTGCTTCCCCAGGGAAAGGCGGGGAGCTGTTTTTT
TRBJ1-2 | NA | TRBV7-9 | 16 | TRBD1 | CASSPPRDRGPFGYTF | TGTGCCAGCAGCCCCCCCCGGGACAGGGGTCCCTTCGGCTACACCTTC
TRBJ2-1 | NA | TRBV5-4 | 15 | NA | CASSLSGGQYNEQFF | TGTGCCAGCAGCTTGTCCGGCGGACAGTACAATGAGCAGTTCTTC
TRBJ1-2 | few | TRBV4-3 | 13 | NA | CASSQGWQRGYTF | TGCGCCAGCAGCCAAGGTTGGCAGCGGGGCTACACCTTC
TRBJ1-6 | NA | TRBV7-9 | 15 | NA | CASSPSGQFNSPLHF | TGTGCCAGCAGCCCCTCAGGGCAGTTTAATTCACCCCTCCACTTT
TRBJ2-7 | few | TRBV5-1 | 16 | TRBD1 | CASSSLRTGGDYEQYF | TGCGCCAGCAGCTCGCTCAGGACAGGGGGTGACTACGAGCAGTACTTC
TRBJ2-3 | NA | TRBV18 | 17 | TRBD2 | CASSLRASSGSPDTQYF | TGTGCCAGCTCACTCCGCGCATCTAGCGGGAGTCCAGATACGCAGTATTTT
TRBJ1-5 | NA | TRBV15 | 13 | NA | CATSRDPGQPQHF | TGTGCCACCAGCAGAGATCCCGGACAGCCCCAGCATTTT
TRBJ1-4 | NA | TRBV7-2 | 15 | NA | CASSLVPGADEKLFF | TGTGCCAGCAGCTTAGTCCCGGGGGCAGATGAAAAACTGTTTTTT
TRBJ2-1 | few | TRBV20-1 | 13 | TRBD1 | CSADGDRGYEQFF | TGCAGTGCTGACGGGGACAGGGGTTATGAGCAGTTCTTC
TRBJ1-2 | NA | TRBV4-2 | 15 | TRBD1 | CASSLSGDRGHGYTF | TGTGCCAGCAGCCTCTCAGGTGACAGGGGGCATGGCTACACCTTC
TRBJ2-3 | few | TRBV6-1 | 15 | NA | CASSAGGQGADTQYF | TGTGCCAGCAGTGCCGGGGGGCAGGGGGCAGATACGCAGTATTTT
TRBJ2-3 | NA | TRBV5-1 | 14 | TRBD1 | CASSWDRSTDTQYF | TGCGCCAGCAGTTGGGACAGAAGCACAGATACGCAGTATTTT
TRBJ1-2 | many | TRBV7-8 | 13 | NA | CASSPRGSYGYTF | TGTGCCAGCAGCCCCCGGGGCAGCTATGGCTACACCTTC
TRBJ1-6 | many | TRBV5-1 | 18 | NA | CASSFTQTGGSNNSPLHF | TGCGCCAGCAGCTTTACTCAGACGGGGGGGTCTAATAATTCACCCCTCCACTTT
TRBJ1-5 | NA | TRBV18 | 15 | TRBD1 | CASSPTTGGNQPQHF | TGTGCCAGCTCACCAACCACAGGGGGAAATCAGCCCCAGCATTTT
TRBJ2-7 | NA | TRBV12-3/TRBV12-4 | 14 | TRBD2 | CASSLIAGGHEQYF | TGTGCCAGCAGTTTGATAGCGGGGGGGCACGAGCAGTACTTC
TRBJ2-1 | NA | TRBV7-3 | 16 | TRBD2 | CASSRAGTSGNNEQFF | TGTGCCAGCAGCCGGGCCGGGACTAGCGGAAACAATGAGCAGTTCTTC
TRBJ2-2 | few | TRBV24-1 | 14 | NA | CATRKGSPTGELFF | TGTGCCACCCGTAAGGGCAGCCCCACCGGGGAGCTGTTTTTT
TRBJ1-5 | few | TRBV12-3/TRBV12-4 | 12 | NA | CASSLVLQPQHF | TGTGCCAGCAGTTTAGTCCTGCAGCCCCAGCATTTT
TRBJ2-7 | NA | TRBV20-1 | 15 | NA | CSAPTTEINVYEQYF | TGCAGTGCTCCTACCACAGAAATAAACGTCTACGAGCAGTACTTC
TRBJ1-4 | few | TRBV2 | 14 | NA | CASSEQGFNEKLFF | TGTGCCAGCAGTGAGCAGGGATTTAATGAAAAACTGTTTTTT
TRBJ2-1 | NA | TRBV24-1 | 18 | TRBD1 | CATSDFGLGTGSYNEQFF | TGTGCCACCAGTGATTTTGGCTTAGGGACAGGGAGTTACAATGAGCAGTTCTTC
TRBJ2-3 | few | TRBV20-1 | 15 | NA | CSARNARDIGDTQYF | TGCAGTGCTAGGAACGCCCGGGACATCGGCGATACGCAGTATTTT
TRBJ2-3 | few | TRBV9 | 15 | TRBD2 | CASSESSGSTDTQYF | TGTGCCAGCAGCGAATCTAGCGGCAGCACAGATACGCAGTATTTT
TRBJ2-7 | NA | TRBV5-5 | 16 | NA | CASSLIGKDSPGRQYF | TGTGCCAGCAGCTTGATCGGGAAAGACAGTCCCGGGAGGCAGTACTTC
TRBJ2-2 | few | TRBV24-1 | 17 | NA | CATSDLGSGGITGELFF | TGTGCCACCAGTGATTTGGGCTCTGGAGGTATCACCGGGGAGCTGTTTTTT
TRBJ1-1 | NA | TRBV7-9 | 15 | TRBD1 | CASSLGTGGRTEAFF | TGTGCCAGCAGCTTGGGGACAGGGGGGCGGACTGAAGCTTTCTTT
TRBJ2-5 | NA | TRBV5-1 | 14 | NA | CASSFGDFSETQYF | TGCGCCAGCAGCTTTGGGGACTTTTCAGAGACCCAGTACTTC
TRBJ2-7 | NA | TRBV18 | 15 | TRBD1 | CASSRRTGGDYEQYF | TGTGCCAGCTCACGACGGACAGGGGGAGACTACGAGCAGTACTTC
TRBJ1-5 | NA | TRBV20-1 | 14 | NA | CSARVQGSNQPQHF | TGCAGTGCTAGAGTACAGGGAAGCAATCAGCCCCAGCATTTT
TRBJ2-3 | NA | TRBV3-1 | 17 | TRBD2 | CASSQGGGRLSTDTQYF | TGTGCCAGCAGCCAAGGCGGGGGGCGACTTAGCACAGATACGCAGTATTTT
TRBJ1-1 | few | TRBV12-3/TRBV12-4 | 15 | NA | CASSPTLRVKTEAFF | TGTGCCAGCAGCCCCACGCTCAGGGTAAAGACTGAAGCTTTCTTT